This T cell receptor (beta chain) was recovered during a study of CD8+CD57+ T cells in acquired aplastic anemia. The use of genomic DNA as template underpinned the TCR beta VDJ and CDR3 profiling. TCRdb recomputed calls from the reads with MiXCR, one row per CDR3 protein. The data contain roughly 290,000 distinct CDR3 sequences, roughly 59% of them seen just once; the ten biggest clones take up 1% to 1.5%. For sequencing, patients were chosen who had shown expansion of CD8+CD57+ cells by flow cytometry. The germline CDR1 and CDR2 sequences are ENHRY and SYGVKD. CDR3 length equals 16 residues. Trimming took off 3 bases at V and 1 base at J, with 14 bases between the two ends.

This TCR came from a human donor with aplastic anemia. The rearrangement links TRBV10-3 to TRBJ2-3; D possibly corresponds to TRBD1 (7 bases). The sample consisted of sorted CD4+, CD8+, or CD8+CD57+ T cells (not recorded which) from PBMCs. Here the CDR3 DNA reads TGTGCCATCAGTGACTCCCGGGGGACAGGCACAGATACGCAGTATTTT. Residues: CAISDSRGTGTDTQYF.